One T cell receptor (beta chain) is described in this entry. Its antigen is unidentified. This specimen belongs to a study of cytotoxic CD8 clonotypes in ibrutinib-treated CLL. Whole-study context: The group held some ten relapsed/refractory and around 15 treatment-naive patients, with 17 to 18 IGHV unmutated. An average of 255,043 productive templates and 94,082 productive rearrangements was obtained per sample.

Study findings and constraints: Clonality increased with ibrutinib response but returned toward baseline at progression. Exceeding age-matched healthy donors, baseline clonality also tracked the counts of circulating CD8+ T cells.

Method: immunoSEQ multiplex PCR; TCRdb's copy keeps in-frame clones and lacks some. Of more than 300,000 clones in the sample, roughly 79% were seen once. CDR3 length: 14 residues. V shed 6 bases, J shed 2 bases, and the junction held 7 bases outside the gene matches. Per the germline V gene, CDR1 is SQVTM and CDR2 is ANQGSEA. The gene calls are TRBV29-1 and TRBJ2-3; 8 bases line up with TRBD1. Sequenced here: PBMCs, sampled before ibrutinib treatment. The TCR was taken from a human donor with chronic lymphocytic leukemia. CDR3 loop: CSVGQGRNTDTQYF. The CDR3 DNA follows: TGCAGCGTCGGACAGGGTCGAAACACAGATACGCAGTATTTT.